Shown below are 16 T cell receptor beta chains from a single sample sequenced in a study of blood T cell repertoires in COVID-19. Assay: immunoSEQ multiplex PCR; the TCRdb copy retains only in-frame clones and omits some. The sample contains about 73,000 clones, roughly nine tenths of which appear only once. Source material: peripheral blood. These TCRs come from an elderly man with acute or convalescent COVID-19.

The V call is TRBV7-3, the J call TRBJ2-1, with 11 bases fitting TRBD2. Unmatched junction bases numbered 5, after V lost 1 base and J lost 9 bases. The germline V gene encodes CDR1 SGHTA and CDR2 FQGTGA. The CDR3 loop spans 15 amino acids. The CDR3 here is CASSLIAGGPGEQFF. The CDR3, as DNA: TGTGCCAGCAGCTTAATAGCGGGGGGGCCGGGTGAGCAGTTCTTC.

This rearrangement joins TRBV5-1 to TRBJ1-4; TRBD1 aligns across 9 bases. Germline CDR1 reads SGHRS; CDR2 reads YFSETQ. V dropped 0 bases and J dropped 7; count of bases not matched to a gene: 4. The CDR3 contains 15 residues. CDR3 DNA: TGCGCCAGCAGCTTGGAGGGACAGGGATTTGAAAAACTGTTTTTT. It is translated as CASSLEGQGFEKLFF.

The V gene is TRBV5-1, the J gene TRBJ2-7, with 10 bases aligning to TRBD2. J gave up 4 bases and V 4 bases, and 2 bases lay outside the gene matches. The CDR3 runs 13 residues. Germline values: CDR1 SGHRS, CDR2 YFSETQ. CDR3 DNA: TGCGCCAGCAGCCCGGGACTAGCGTACGAGCAGTACTTC. Translating gives CASSPGLAYEQYF.

The V and J genes are TRBV6-1 and TRBJ1-2; possibly TRBD1 for D (5 bases). The V gene lost 1 base and the J gene lost 3 bases, with 12 bases spanning the gap. The CDR3 sequence is 15 residues long. Germline assignment: CDR1 MNHNS and CDR2 SASEGT. As DNA, the CDR3 is TGTGCCAGCAGTGAAGAGGGGTTGCCAGACTATGGCTACACCTTC. This codes for CASSEEGLPDYGYTF.

The chain carries TRBV5-1 and TRBJ2-2, with 7 bases identical to TRBD2. The germline V gene encodes CDR1 SGHRS and CDR2 YFSETQ. This CDR3 contains 15 residues. Trimming cost V 0 bases and J 3 bases; bases outside gene matches: 2. This chain's CDR3 is CASSLAGLHTGELFF. The CDR3 DNA sequence: TGCGCCAGCAGCTTGGCGGGACTACACACCGGGGAGCTGTTTTTT.

V usage is TRBV5-1 and J usage is TRBJ2-2, with a tentative D call TRBD1 (7 bases). The CDR3 has 15 amino acids. Germline CDR1 reads SGHRS; CDR2 reads YFSETQ. V shed 0 bases and J shed 8 bases, with 14 bases lying between them. CDR3 bases: TGCGCCAGCAGCTTGGCAGGGGGGATTCAAGGGGAGCTGTTTTTT. Amino acid sequence: CASSLAGGIQGELFF.

The chain has TRBV11-1 and TRBJ2-7, with D uncertain. V lost 3 bases and J lost 0, with 9 bases in between. Looked up from germline, CDR1 is SGHAT and CDR2 is FQDESV (reference sequence). This CDR3 spans 14 amino acids. The CDR3 protein is CASSFQESSYEQYF. The CDR3 DNA reads as TGTGCCAGCAGCTTCCAGGAAAGCTCCTACGAGCAGTACTTC.

V and J are TRBV9 and TRBJ1-6; TRBD1 agrees at 7 bases. The V and J ends lost 2 bases and 5 bases, in that order; junction bases with no gene match: 1. The CDR3 has 14 amino acids. Germline V gene lookup returns CDR1 SGDLS and CDR2 YYNGEE. The CDR3 reads CASSVGQNNSPLHF. The CDR3 DNA follows: TGTGCCAGCAGCGTGGGACAGAATAATTCACCCCTCCACTTT.

This chain links TRBV10-2 with TRBJ2-7; 7 bases are shared with TRBD1. Germline assignment: CDR1 WSHSY and CDR2 SAAADI. The junction had 7 bases not matched to a gene; V was cut back by 10 bases and J by 4 bases. There are 12 residues in the CDR3. In nucleotides, the CDR3 is TGCGCCACCGGGGACAGTTCTTACGAGCAGTACTTC. Its translation is CATGDSSYEQYF.

This CDR3 reads CASSRRTGGTEAFF. CDR3 nucleotides: TGTGCCAGCAGTAGACGGACAGGGGGCACTGAAGCTTTCTTT. The gene calls are TRBV2 and TRBJ1-1; 10 nucleotides match TRBD1. The germline CDR1 and CDR2 sequences are SNHLY and FYNNEI. V shed 5 bases, J shed 4 bases, and the junction held 4 bases outside the gene matches. The CDR3 totals 14 residues.

The genes are TRBV11-2 and TRBJ1-5; no reliable D call. The CDR3 spans 13 residues. Trimming removed 5 bases at V and 1 base at J, with 6 bases between. Germline lookup yields CDR1 SGHAT and CDR2 FQNNGV. The CDR3 protein is CASSLRSNQPQHF. The CDR3 nucleotides are TGTGCCAGCAGCCTGAGAAGCAATCAGCCCCAGCATTTT.

V gene TRBV4-1 combines with J gene TRBJ2-7, with 8 positions matching TRBD1. The ends lost 1 base at V and 1 base at J; junction bases unmatched: 3. This CDR3 region has 15 residues. Per germline, CDR1 MGHRA and CDR2 YSYEKL. CDR3 sequence: CASSQGTGLSYEQYF. CDR3 nucleotide sequence: TGCGCCAGCAGCCAAGGGACAGGGCTTTCCTACGAGCAGTACTTC.

Ten or more counts support this clone. The V gene is TRBV5-1, the J gene TRBJ1-2, with TRBD1 matching 8 bases. The ends lost 2 bases at V and 4 bases at J; junction bases unmatched: 7. This CDR3 region has 15 residues. CDR1 and CDR2 from the germline V gene are SGHRS and YFSETQ. CDR3 in amino acids: CASSLAGTGTYGYTF. CDR3 DNA: TGCGCCAGCAGCTTAGCCGGGACAGGAACCTATGGCTACACCTTC.

The chain recombines TRBV29-1 with TRBJ1-2; a possible D gene is TRBD1 (6 bases). The V and J ends lost 4 bases and 1 base respectively, with 13 bases between them. CDR1 SQVTM and CDR2 ANQGSEA come from the germline V gene. This CDR3 spans 14 amino acids. This CDR3 reads CSVGVGQNNYGYTF. The CDR3 DNA is TGCAGCGTTGGCGTGGGACAAAATAACTATGGCTACACCTTC.

J is TRBJ1-5 and V is TRBV10-1; 8 positions agree with TRBD1. Germline V gene sequence: CDR1 WNHNN, CDR2 SYGVQD (reference sequence). CDR3 length equals 13 residues. The ends lost 10 bases at V and 6 bases at J; junction bases unmatched: 8. The CDR3 loop reads CANQDRAGQPQHF. The CDR3 DNA sequence: TGCGCCAACCAGGACAGGGCGGGTCAGCCCCAGCATTTT.

The chain combines TRBV5-1 with TRBJ2-4, with a possible D match to TRBD1 (5 bases). The CDR3 loop spans 13 amino acids. Trimming cost V 4 bases and J 5 bases, with 10 bases left between them. Germline V gene sequence: CDR1 SGHRS, CDR2 YFSETQ. The CDR3 bases are TGCGCCAGCAGCCCCGCGACAGAAAACATTCAGTACTTC. This codes for CASSPATENIQYF.